The next 11 T cell receptor beta chains were all read from a single sample in a study of blood T cell repertoires in COVID-19 (dated by TCRdb to 2019 to 2021). Library preparation employed the immunoSEQ multiplex PCR assay. As stored in TCRdb, this immuneACCESS dataset retains in-frame rearrangements with V and J assigned. A fraction of the clones does not appear; measured against another copy, unresolved V genes explain less than half of the discrepancy, and the remainder lacks a known reason. This sample comprises approximately 46,000 clones, roughly 82% of them detected only once. The ten largest make up roughly 2.5% of the sample. The sample consisted of peripheral blood. The origin of the receptors is a woman in her sixties or seventies with acute or convalescent COVID-19.

Concerning this clone: Germline is not matched at one junction end, which may reflect a read error. This chain links TRBV28 with TRBJ1-1, with D possibly matching TRBD1 (6 bases). CDR1 MDHEN and CDR2 SYDVKM come from the germline V gene. The CDR3 has 12 residues. The CDR3 sequence: CATSSGDTEAFF. The CDR3 DNA follows: TGTGCCACCAGTTCAGGGGACACTGAAGCTTTCTTT. Supplemented by reference TRBV28 and TRBJ1-1, the full variable domain reads DVKVTQSSRYLVKRTGEKVFLECVQDMDHENMFWYRQDPGLGLRLIYFSYDVKMKEKGDIPEGYSVSREKKERFSLILESASTNQTSMYLCATSSGDTEAFFGQGTRLTVV.

In its sample, this clone was seen a few times. The chain is built from TRBV5-1 and TRBJ1-1; D gene unclear. V was pared by 5 bases and J by 1 base, with 12 bases between. Germline V CDR1 and CDR2: SGHRS, YFSETQ. The CDR3 contains 14 residues. CDR3 in DNA: TGCGCCAGCAGGCGGGCAGGACCGAACACTGAAGCTTTCTTT. This sequence encodes CASRRAGPNTEAFF.

The rearrangement uses TRBV30 and TRBJ1-4; possibly TRBD1 for D (5 bases). V shed 3 bases and J shed 1 base, with 9 bases lying between them. The germline V gene encodes CDR1 GTSNPN and CDR2 SVGIG (reference sequence). The CDR3 is 14 amino acids. CDR3 protein: CAWRAQGTNEKLFF. As DNA, the CDR3 is TGTGCCTGGAGAGCCCAGGGAACTAATGAAAAACTGTTTTTT.

The rearrangement joins TRBV29-1 to TRBJ1-6; possible D gene TRBD1, 5 bases. Germline lookup yields CDR1 SQVTM and CDR2 ANQGSEA. The CDR3 length is 13 residues. CDR3 sequence: CGGSEGRNSPLHF. CDR3 sequence (DNA): TGCGGGGGGTCGGAGGGGCGAAATTCACCCCTCCACTTT.

V is TRBV6-6 and J is TRBJ2-5, with D uncertain. The CDR3 consists of 14 residues. Germline-derived CDR1 and CDR2 are MNHNY and SVGAGI (reference sequence). Trimming removed 1 base at V and 1 base at J, with 7 bases between. The CDR3 bases are TGTGCCAGCAGTTACTTCGGCGGCCAAGAGACCCAGTACTTC. The encoded protein is CASSYFGGQETQYF.

V and J are TRBV4-1 and TRBJ1-1; 9 bases align to TRBD1. The germline V gene encodes CDR1 MGHRA and CDR2 YSYEKL. The trim removed 3 bases at V and 6 bases at J, leaving 8 bases unmatched. This CDR3 is built from 15 residues. CDR3 nucleotide sequence: TGCGCCAGCAGCCAGGGGACAGGGTTTTTATCTGAAGCTTTCTTT. Residues: CASSQGTGFLSEAFF.

The rearrangement joins TRBV27 to TRBJ2-2; 14 bases agree with TRBD2. Germline CDR1 and CDR2: MNHEY and SMNVEV (reference sequence). The V segment lost 5 bases and the J segment 5 bases; nucleotides outside the gene matches: 13. The CDR3 length is 19 residues. The CDR3 nucleotides are TGTGCCAGCAGTCGCGGAGGGGGGTGGACTAGCGGGAGGACCGGGGAGCTGTTTTTT. Translating it yields CASSRGGGWTSGRTGELFF.

The chain employs TRBV5-1 and TRBJ1-4; D not certain. Per the germline V gene, CDR1 is SGHRS and CDR2 is YFSETQ. This CDR3 is built from 14 residues. V gave up 2 bases and J gave up 4 bases, with 9 bases separating them. The CDR3 DNA reads as TGCGCCAGCAGCTTCCGGAGCCTTAATGAAAAACTGTTTTTT. Its protein is CASSFRSLNEKLFF.

This chain links TRBV12-3 or TRBV12-4 with TRBJ1-2; a weak D match, TRBD1 (6 bases). Trimming cost V 8 bases and J 2 bases, with 9 bases left between them. The CDR3 totals 12 residues. CDR3 residues: CASGQTNYGYTF. The CDR3 coding sequence is TGTGCCAGCGGACAGACAAACTATGGCTACACCTTC.

This clone was picked up one time. The chain employs TRBV5-1 and TRBJ2-7, with D maybe TRBD2 (7 bases). The CDR3 consists of 16 residues. The V end lost 4 bases, the J end lost 0 bases, and 17 bases lay between the germline ends. Germline V gene lookup returns CDR1 SGHRS and CDR2 YFSETQ. This CDR3 reads CASSRGATTSSYEQYF. The DNA for the CDR3 is TGCGCCAGCAGCCGGGGGGCCACTACGAGCTCCTACGAGCAGTACTTC.

The gene calls are TRBV18 and TRBJ1-1, with D possibly TRBD1 on 5 matching bases. The CDR3 sequence is 12 residues long. Germline V gene data show CDR1 as KGHSH and CDR2 as LQKENI. V lost 5 bases and J 7 bases, leaving 11 bases between the germline ends. The CDR3 spells CASSTTGREAFF. The CDR3, as DNA: TGTGCCAGCTCAACCACAGGACGTGAAGCTTTCTTT. The full variable domain, completed using reference TRBV18 and TRBJ1-1, is NAGVMQNPRHLVRRRGQEARLRCSPMKGHSHVYWYRQLPEEGLKFMVYLQKENIIDESGMPKERFSAEFPKEGPSILRIQQVVRGDSAAYFCASSTTGREAFFGQGTRLTVV.